This TCR beta chain is drawn from a study of a mutant IDH1 vaccine in newly diagnosed glioma. Study information: The study started vaccination 4-6 weeks after radiotherapy alone, or with temozolomide cycles. Patients were pretreated with radiotherapy, temozolomide, or both, mostly both. Study-wide results and caveats: Among top peripheral T cell clonotypes, changes seemed unrelated to pseudoprogression. Immune responses arising from the vaccine appeared in more than 90% of patients.

Remarks on this clone: The antigen is undetermined.

Sequenced by immunoSEQ multiplex PCR; TCRdb stores in-frame clones only, minus some. This table has about 83,000 clones, 91% appearing once. The time point is: week 5, during vaccination. All doses held 300 ug of mutant IDH1 20-mer peptide, with topical imiquimod. Sequencing was performed on PBMCs, taken from a glioma patient whose treatment included an IDH1 peptide vaccine. This TCR was recovered from a woman in her fifties or sixties with glioma.

Here the CDR3 reads CASSIDHARSSYEQYF. DNA for the CDR3: TGTGCCAGTAGTATAGATCACGCCCGGAGCTCCTACGAGCAGTACTTC. The chain uses TRBV19 and TRBJ2-7, with unresolved D. CDR1 and CDR2 (germline): LNHDA, SQIVND (reference sequence). The CDR3 runs 16 residues. The V end lost 0 bases, the J end lost 0 bases, and 12 bases lay between the germline ends.